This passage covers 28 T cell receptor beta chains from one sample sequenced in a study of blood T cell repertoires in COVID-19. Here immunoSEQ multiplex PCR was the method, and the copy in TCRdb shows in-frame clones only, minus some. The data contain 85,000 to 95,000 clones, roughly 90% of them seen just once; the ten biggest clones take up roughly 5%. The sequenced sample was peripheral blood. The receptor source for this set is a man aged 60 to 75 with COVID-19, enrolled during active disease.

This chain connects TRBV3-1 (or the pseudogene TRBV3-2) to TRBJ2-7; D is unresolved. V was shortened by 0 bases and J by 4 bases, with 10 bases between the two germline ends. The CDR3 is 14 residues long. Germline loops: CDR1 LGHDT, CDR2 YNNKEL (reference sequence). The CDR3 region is CASSQDYGSYEQYF. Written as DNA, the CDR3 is TGTGCCAGCAGCCAAGATTATGGCAGTTACGAGCAGTACTTC.

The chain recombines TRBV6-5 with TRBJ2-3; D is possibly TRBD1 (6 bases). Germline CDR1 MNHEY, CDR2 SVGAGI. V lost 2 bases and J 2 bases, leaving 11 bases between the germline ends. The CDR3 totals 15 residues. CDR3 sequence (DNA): TGTGCCAGCAGTTACCAGGGGCAGTACACAGATACGCAGTATTTT. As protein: CASSYQGQYTDTQYF.

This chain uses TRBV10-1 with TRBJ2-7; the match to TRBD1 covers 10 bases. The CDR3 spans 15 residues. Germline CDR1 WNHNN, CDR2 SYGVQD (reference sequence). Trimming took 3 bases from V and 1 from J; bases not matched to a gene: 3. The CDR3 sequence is CASSEGQGESYEQYF. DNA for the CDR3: TGCGCCAGCAGTGAAGGACAGGGGGAATCCTACGAGCAGTACTTC.

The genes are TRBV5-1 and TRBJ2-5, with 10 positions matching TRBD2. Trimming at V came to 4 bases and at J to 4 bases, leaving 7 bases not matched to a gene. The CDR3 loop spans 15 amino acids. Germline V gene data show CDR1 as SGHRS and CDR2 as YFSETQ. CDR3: CASSLTSGSRETQYF. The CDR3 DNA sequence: TGCGCCAGCAGCCTGACTAGCGGGTCCCGAGAGACCCAGTACTTC. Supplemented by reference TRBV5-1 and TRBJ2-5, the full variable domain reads KAGVTQTPRYLIKTRGQQVTLSCSPISGHRSVSWYQQTPGQGLQFLFEYFSETQRNKGNFPGRFSGRQFSNSRSEMNVSTLELGDSALYLCASSLTSGSRETQYFGPGTRLLVL.

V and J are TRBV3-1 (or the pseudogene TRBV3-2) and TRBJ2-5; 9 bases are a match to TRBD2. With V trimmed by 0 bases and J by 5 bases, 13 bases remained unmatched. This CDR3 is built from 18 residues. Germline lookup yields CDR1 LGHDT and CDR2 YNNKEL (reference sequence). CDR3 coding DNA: TGTGCCAGCAGCCAAGACAACTTAGCGGGAGAGTTGATGGAGACCCAGTACTTC. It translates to CASSQDNLAGELMETQYF.

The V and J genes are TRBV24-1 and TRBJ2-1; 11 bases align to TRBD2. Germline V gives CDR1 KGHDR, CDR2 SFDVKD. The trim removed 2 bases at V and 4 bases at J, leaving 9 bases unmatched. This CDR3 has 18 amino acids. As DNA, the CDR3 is TGTGCCACCAGTGATTCGAGACTAGCGGGGTCACTTTACAATGAGCAGTTCTTC. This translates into CATSDSRLAGSLYNEQFF.

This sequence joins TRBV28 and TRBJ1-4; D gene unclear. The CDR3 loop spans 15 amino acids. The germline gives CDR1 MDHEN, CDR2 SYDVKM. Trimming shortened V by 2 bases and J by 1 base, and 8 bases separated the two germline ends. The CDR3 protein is CASSLQEGTNEKLFF. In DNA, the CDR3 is TGTGCCAGCAGTTTACAGGAAGGAACTAATGAAAAACTGTTTTTT.

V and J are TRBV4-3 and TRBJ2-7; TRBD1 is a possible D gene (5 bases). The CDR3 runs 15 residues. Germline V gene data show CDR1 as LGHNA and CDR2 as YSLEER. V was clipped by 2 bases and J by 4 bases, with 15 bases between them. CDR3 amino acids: CASSQQADTYYEQYF. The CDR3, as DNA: TGCGCCAGCAGCCAACAGGCGGACACTTATTACGAGCAGTACTTC.

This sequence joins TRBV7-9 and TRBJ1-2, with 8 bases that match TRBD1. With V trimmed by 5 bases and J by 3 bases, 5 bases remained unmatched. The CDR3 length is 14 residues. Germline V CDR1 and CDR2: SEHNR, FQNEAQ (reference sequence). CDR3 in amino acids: CASSRSDRDYGYTF. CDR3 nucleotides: TGTGCCAGCAGCCGGTCGGACAGGGACTATGGCTACACCTTC.

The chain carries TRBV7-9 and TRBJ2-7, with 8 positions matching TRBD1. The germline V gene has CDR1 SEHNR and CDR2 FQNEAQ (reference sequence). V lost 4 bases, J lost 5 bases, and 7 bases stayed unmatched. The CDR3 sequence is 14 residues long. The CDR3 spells CASSYTGGINEQYF. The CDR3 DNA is TGTGCCAGCAGCTATACAGGGGGAATTAACGAGCAGTACTTC.

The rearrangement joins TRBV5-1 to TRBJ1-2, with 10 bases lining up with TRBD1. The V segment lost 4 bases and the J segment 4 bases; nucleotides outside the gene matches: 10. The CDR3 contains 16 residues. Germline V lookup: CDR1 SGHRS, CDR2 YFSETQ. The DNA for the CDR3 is TGCGCCAGCAGCCCGAGCCTGGACAGGGGGGTCTATGGCTACACCTTC. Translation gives CASSPSLDRGVYGYTF.

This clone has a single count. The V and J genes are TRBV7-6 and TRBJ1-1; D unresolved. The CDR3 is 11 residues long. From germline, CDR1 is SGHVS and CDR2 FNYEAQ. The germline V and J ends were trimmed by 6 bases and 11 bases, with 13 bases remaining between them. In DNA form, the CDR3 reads TGTGCCAGCAGTCTTACGGTATTGGCTTTCTTT. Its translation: CASSLTVLAFF.

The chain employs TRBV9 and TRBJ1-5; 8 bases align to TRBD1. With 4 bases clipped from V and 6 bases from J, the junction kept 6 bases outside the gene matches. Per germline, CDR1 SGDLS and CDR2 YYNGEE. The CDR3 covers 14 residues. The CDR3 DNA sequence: TGTGCCAGCAGCCCCGGCACAGGGGGTCAGCCCCAGCATTTT. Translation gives CASSPGTGGQPQHF.

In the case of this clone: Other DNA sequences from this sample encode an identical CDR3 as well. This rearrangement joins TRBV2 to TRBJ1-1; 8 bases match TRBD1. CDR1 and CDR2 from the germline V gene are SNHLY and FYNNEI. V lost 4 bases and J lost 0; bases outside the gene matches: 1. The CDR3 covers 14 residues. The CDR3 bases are TGTGCCAGCAGTGGGGACAGGTTGAACACTGAAGCTTTCTTT. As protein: CASSGDRLNTEAFF. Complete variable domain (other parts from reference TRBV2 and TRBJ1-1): EPEVTQTPSHQVTQMGQEVILRCVPISNHLYFYWYRQILGQKVEFLVSFYNNEISEKSEIFDDQFSVERPDGSNFTLKIRSTKLEDSAMYFCASSGDRLNTEAFFGQGTRLTVV.

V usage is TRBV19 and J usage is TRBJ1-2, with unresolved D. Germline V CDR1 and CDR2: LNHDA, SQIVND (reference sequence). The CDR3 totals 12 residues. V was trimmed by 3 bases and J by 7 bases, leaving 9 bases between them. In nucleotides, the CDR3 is TGTGCCAGTAGTATGTGGGGAGGTGGCTACACCTTC. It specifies CASSMWGGGYTF.

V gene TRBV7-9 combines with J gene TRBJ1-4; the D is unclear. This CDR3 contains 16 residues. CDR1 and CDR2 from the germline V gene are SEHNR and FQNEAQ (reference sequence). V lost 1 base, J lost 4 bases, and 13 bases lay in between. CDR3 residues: CASSLGRTDLNEKLFF. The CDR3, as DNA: TGTGCCAGCAGCTTAGGGAGGACGGACCTTAATGAAAAACTGTTTTTT.

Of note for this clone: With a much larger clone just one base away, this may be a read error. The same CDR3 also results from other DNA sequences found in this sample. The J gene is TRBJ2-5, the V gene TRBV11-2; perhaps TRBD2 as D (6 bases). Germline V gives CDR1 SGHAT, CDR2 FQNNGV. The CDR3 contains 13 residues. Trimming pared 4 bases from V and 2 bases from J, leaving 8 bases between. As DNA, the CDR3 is TGTGCCAGCAGCTGGACTAATCAAGAGACCCAGTACTTC. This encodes CASSWTNQETQYF.

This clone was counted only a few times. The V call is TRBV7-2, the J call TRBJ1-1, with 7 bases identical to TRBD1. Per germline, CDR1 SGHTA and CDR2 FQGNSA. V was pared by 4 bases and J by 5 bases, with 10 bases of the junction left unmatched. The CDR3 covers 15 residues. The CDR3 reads CASSSLHTGETEAFF. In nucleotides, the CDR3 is TGTGCCAGCAGCTCCCTCCATACAGGGGAGACTGAAGCTTTCTTT. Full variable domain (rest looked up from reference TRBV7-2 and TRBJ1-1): GAGVSQSPSNKVTEKGKDVELRCDPISGHTALYWYRQSLGQGLEFLIYFQGNSAPDKSGLPSDRFSAERTGGSVSTLTIQRTQQEDSAVYLCASSSLHTGETEAFFGQGTRLTVV.

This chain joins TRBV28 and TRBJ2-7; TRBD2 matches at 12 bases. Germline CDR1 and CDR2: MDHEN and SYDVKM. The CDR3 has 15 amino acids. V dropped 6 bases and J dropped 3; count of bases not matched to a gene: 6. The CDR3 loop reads CASRSLAGGVYEQYF. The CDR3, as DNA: TGTGCCAGCAGATCACTAGCGGGAGGAGTCTACGAGCAGTACTTC.

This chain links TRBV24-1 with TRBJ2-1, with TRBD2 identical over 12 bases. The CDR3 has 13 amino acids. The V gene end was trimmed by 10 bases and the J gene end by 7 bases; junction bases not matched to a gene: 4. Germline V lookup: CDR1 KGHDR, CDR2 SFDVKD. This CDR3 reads CATKTSGSNEQFF. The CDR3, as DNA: TGTGCCACTAAGACTAGCGGGAGTAATGAGCAGTTCTTC.

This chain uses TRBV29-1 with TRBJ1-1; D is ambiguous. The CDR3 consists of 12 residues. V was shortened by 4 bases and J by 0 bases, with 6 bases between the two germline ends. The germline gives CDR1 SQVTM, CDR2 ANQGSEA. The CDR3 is CSVAPVNTEAFF. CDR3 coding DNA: TGCAGCGTTGCTCCGGTGAACACTGAAGCTTTCTTT.

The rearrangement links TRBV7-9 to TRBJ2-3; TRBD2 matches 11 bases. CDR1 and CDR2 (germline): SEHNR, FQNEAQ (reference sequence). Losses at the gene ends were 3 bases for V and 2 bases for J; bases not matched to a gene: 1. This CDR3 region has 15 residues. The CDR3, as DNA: TGTGCCAGCAGCTTGGGACTAGCGGACACAGATACGCAGTATTTT. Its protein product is CASSLGLADTDTQYF.

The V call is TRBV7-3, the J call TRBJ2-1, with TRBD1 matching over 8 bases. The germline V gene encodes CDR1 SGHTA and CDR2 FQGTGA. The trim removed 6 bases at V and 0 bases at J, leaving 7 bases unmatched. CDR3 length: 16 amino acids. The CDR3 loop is CASSPRTGSSYNEQFF. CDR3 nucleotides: TGTGCCAGCAGTCCTAGGACAGGGAGCTCCTACAATGAGCAGTTCTTC.

In DNA form, the CDR3 reads TGTGCCAGCAGAAACTCCCCTACCGTTAACTATGGCTACACCTTC. Amino acids: CASRNSPTVNYGYTF. J is TRBJ1-2 and V is TRBV28; D gene unclear. CDR3 size: 15 residues. The V gene lost 6 bases and the J gene lost 1 base, with 15 bases spanning the gap. CDR1 MDHEN and CDR2 SYDVKM come from the germline V gene.

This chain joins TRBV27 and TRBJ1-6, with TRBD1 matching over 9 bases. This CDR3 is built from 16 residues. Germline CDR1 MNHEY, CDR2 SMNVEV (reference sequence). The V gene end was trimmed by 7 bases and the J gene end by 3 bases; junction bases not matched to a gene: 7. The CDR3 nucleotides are TGTGCCAGCACCTTGGGACAGGGTTTCTATAATTCACCCCTCCACTTT. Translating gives CASTLGQGFYNSPLHF.

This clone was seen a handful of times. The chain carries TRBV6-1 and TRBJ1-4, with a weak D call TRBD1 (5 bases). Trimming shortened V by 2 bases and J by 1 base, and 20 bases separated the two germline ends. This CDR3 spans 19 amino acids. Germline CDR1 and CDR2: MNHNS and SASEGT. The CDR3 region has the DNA TGTGCCAGCAGTGAAACAGGCGGCGGTAGGACGGGAACTAATGAAAAACTGTTTTTT. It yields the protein CASSETGGGRTGTNEKLFF.

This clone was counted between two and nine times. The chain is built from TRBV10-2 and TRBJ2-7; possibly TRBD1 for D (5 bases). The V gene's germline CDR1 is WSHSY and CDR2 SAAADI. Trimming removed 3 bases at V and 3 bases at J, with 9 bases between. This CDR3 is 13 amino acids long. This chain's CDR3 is CASSEQEIYEQYF. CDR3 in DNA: TGCGCCAGCAGTGAACAGGAAATCTACGAGCAGTACTTC.

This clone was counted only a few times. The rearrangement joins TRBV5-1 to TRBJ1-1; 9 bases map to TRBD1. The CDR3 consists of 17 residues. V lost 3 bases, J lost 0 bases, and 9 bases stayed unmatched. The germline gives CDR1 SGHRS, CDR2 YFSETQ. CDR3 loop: CASSYRQGGFMNTEAFF. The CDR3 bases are TGCGCCAGCAGCTATAGACAGGGGGGTTTCATGAACACTGAAGCTTTCTTT.